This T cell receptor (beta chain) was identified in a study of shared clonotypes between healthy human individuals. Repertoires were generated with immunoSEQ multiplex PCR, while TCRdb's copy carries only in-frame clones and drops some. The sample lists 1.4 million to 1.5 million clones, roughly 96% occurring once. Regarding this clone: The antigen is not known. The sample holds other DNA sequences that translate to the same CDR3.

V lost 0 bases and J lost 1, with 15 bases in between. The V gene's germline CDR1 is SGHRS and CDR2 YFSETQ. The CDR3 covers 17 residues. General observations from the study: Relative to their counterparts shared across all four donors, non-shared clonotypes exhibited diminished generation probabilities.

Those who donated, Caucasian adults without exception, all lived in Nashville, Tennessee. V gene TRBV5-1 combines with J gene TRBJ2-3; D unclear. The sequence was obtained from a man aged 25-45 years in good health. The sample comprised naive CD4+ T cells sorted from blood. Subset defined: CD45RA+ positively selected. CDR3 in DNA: TGCGCCAGCAGCTTGGGAGGTGGGGTAAAGGGCACAGATACGCAGTATTTT. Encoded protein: CASSLGGGVKGTDTQYF.